Following are 9 T cell receptor beta chains from one sample sequenced in a study of shared clonotypes between healthy human individuals. TCRdb keeps only in-frame clones here, not all; method: immunoSEQ multiplex PCR. This table has about 960,000 clones, approximately 76% appearing once. Sequencing was done on a sample of memory CD4+ T cells sorted from blood. Specified subset: CD45RA-negative fraction. These receptors all stem from a man aged 18 to 30 in good health.

This clone appeared a few times. The chain has TRBV25-1 and TRBJ2-1; perhaps D is TRBD1 or TRBD2 (5 bases each). The V and J ends lost 4 bases and 13 bases respectively, with 14 bases between them. This CDR3 is 12 amino acids long. Germline CDR1 MGHDK, CDR2 SYGVNS. The CDR3, as DNA: TGTGCCAGCAGTGGCCCAGGGACGCTCCAGTTCTTC. It encodes CASSGPGTLQFF.

The chain combines TRBV2 with TRBJ1-4, with a tentative D call TRBD1 (5 bases). Between the trimmed V and J ends, which lost 6 bases and 11 bases, there was a span of 13 bases. CDR1 is SNHLY, CDR2 FYNNEI, per germline. The CDR3 spans 12 residues. The CDR3 DNA reads TGTGCCAGCAGGTCGGGGACCGGTAAACTGTTTTTT. It is translated as CASRSGTGKLFF.

The chain employs TRBV10-1 and TRBJ2-5, with D possibly being TRBD1 (5 bases). The ends were cut back, 4 bases at V and 1 base at J, with 10 bases in the middle. Per germline, CDR1 WNHNN and CDR2 SYGVQD (reference sequence). The CDR3 totals 14 residues. The CDR3 here is CASSGQSSQETQYF. The CDR3 DNA reads TGCGCCAGCAGTGGACAGTCAAGCCAAGAGACCCAGTACTTC.

V is TRBV25-1 and J is TRBJ2-5; tentatively, D is TRBD1 or TRBD2 (5 bases each). The CDR3 covers 15 residues. Germline V gene data show CDR1 as MGHDK and CDR2 as SYGVNS. V lost 2 bases and J 2 bases, leaving 12 bases between the germline ends. The CDR3 nucleotides are TGTGCCAGCAGTGAACCCGGGACCATTCAAGAGACCCAGTACTTC. Encoded protein: CASSEPGTIQETQYF.

This clone was picked up one time. A much larger clone is a single base away; this may be a read error. Other DNA variants within this sample encode the same CDR3. The chain has TRBV9 and TRBJ2-3; TRBD2 matches at 12 bases. The CDR3 sequence is 16 residues long. The germline CDR1 and CDR2 sequences are SGDLS and YYNGEE. The V segment lost 4 bases and the J segment 0 bases; nucleotides outside the gene matches: 3. CDR3 bases: TGTGCCAGCAGCTCAGGACTAGCGGGGAGCACAGATACGCAGTATTTT. This sequence encodes CASSSGLAGSTDTQYF. Based on the CDR3 plus reference TRBV9 and TRBJ2-3, the full variable domain is DSGVTQTPKHLITATGQRVTLRCSPRSGDLSVYWYQQSLDQGLQFLIQYYNGEERAKGNILERFSAQQFPDLHSELNLSSLELGDSALYFCASSSGLAGSTDTQYFGPGTRLTVL.

The chain uses TRBV6-1 and TRBJ1-2; 10 positions match TRBD1. V was pared by 6 bases and J by 8 bases, with 9 bases of the junction left unmatched. The length of the CDR3 is 14 residues. CDR1 is MNHNS, CDR2 SASEGT, per germline. DNA for the CDR3: TGTGCCAGCAGAAGGGTAGGACAGGGGGACGGCTACACCTTC. This translates into CASRRVGQGDGYTF.

The chain has TRBV19 and TRBJ1-2, with D possibly TRBD1 on 6 matching bases. Germline V gene data show CDR1 as LNHDA and CDR2 as SQIVND (reference sequence). The CDR3 has 10 residues. The V and J ends lost 8 bases and 7 bases respectively, with 8 bases between them. This chain's CDR3 is CASGTIGYTF. As DNA, the CDR3 is TGTGCCAGTGGGACAATTGGCTACACCTTC.

The chain uses TRBV7-2 and TRBJ1-1, with D unresolved. This CDR3 contains 13 residues. The V end lost 5 bases, the J end lost 5 bases, and 12 bases lay between the germline ends. CDR1 is SGHTA, CDR2 FQGNSA, per germline. The CDR3 DNA sequence: TGTGCCAGCAGCGTCGGGCCTCTGACTGAAGCTTTCTTT. This sequence encodes CASSVGPLTEAFF.

The rearrangement joins TRBV10-3 to TRBJ1-2; a possible D gene is TRBD1 (6 bases). The germline CDR1 and CDR2 sequences are ENHRY and SYGVKD. V dropped 1 base and J dropped 6 bases, with 15 bases sitting between them. The CDR3 length is 15 residues. CDR3 in DNA: TGTGCCATCAGTGAGTTGGGGGGGCGCATTGATGGCTACACCTTC. Translation: CAISELGGRIDGYTF.